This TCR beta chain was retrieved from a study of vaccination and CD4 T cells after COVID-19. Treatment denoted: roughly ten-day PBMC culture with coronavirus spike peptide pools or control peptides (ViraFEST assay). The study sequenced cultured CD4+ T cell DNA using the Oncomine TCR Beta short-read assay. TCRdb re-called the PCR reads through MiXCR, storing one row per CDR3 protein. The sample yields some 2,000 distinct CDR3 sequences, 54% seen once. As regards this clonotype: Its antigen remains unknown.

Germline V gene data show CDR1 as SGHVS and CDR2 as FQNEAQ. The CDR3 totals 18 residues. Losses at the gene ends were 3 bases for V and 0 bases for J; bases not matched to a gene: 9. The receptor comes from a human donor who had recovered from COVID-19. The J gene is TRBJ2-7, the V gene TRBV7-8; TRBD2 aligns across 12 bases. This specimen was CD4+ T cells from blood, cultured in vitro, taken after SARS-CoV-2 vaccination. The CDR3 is CASSFPTSGGRISYEQYF. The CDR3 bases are TGTGCCAGCAGCTTCCCGACTAGCGGGGGCCGTATCTCCTACGAGCAGTACTTC. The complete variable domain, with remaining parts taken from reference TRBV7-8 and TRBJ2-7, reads GAGVSQSPRYKVAKRGQDVALRCDPISGHVSLFWYQQALGQGPEFLTYFQNEAQLDKSGLPSDRFFAERPEGSVSTLKIQRTQQEDSAVYLCASSFPTSGGRISYEQYFGPGTRLTVT.